A single sample is the source of the 23 T cell receptor beta chains below, sequenced in a study of CD8+CD57+ T cells in acquired aplastic anemia. Individuals selected for sequencing had exhibited CD8+CD57+ cell expansion on flow cytometry. TCR beta VDJ and CDR3 were profiled, and genomic DNA was the template. TCRdb itself ran the reads through MiXCR, one entry per CDR3 protein. The sample contains 180,000 or so distinct CDR3 sequences, over 40% of which appear only once. The specimen sequenced was sorted CD4+, CD8+, or CD8+CD57+ T cells (not recorded which) from PBMCs. Receptors were obtained from a human donor with aplastic anemia.

The chain joins TRBV25-1 to TRBJ1-2, with 8 bases that match TRBD1. The CDR3 spans 16 residues. Trimming removed 4 bases from V and 8 bases from J; junction bases left unmatched: 15. Germline-derived CDR1 and CDR2 are MGHDK and SYGVNS. The CDR3 DNA follows: TGTGCCAGCAGTGTAACAGGGGGAGATTTCGTGGGCGGCTACACCTTC. It translates to CASSVTGGDFVGGYTF.

This chain connects TRBV15 to TRBJ2-3; 7 nucleotides match TRBD1. The CDR3 loop spans 15 amino acids. V gave up 1 base and J gave up 2 bases; unmatched junction bases: 3. The germline CDR1 and CDR2 sequences are LNHNV and YYDKDF (reference sequence). In nucleotides, the CDR3 is TGTGCCACCAGCAGAGGACAGGGTAACACAGATACGCAGTATTTT. It codes for CATSRGQGNTDTQYF.

Worth noting for this clonotype: A much larger clone is a single base away; this may be a read error. Since the CDR3 does not end with the conserved phenylalanine or tryptophan, this likely comes from a read error. CDR3 in DNA: TGTGCCAGCAGGGCCATCTTGGACAGAATTTCGGCCTACGAGCAGTACTCC. Its protein is CASRAILDRISAYEQYS. The chain is built from TRBV6-1 and TRBJ2-7, with D perhaps matching TRBD1 (6 bases). From germline, CDR1 is MNHNS and CDR2 SASEGT. V lost 6 bases, J lost 2 bases, and 23 bases lay in between. The CDR3 totals 17 residues.

This clonotype appeared many times. This rearrangement joins TRBV12-3 or TRBV12-4 to TRBJ2-7, with TRBD2 matching 10 bases. V dropped 5 bases and J dropped 2; count of bases not matched to a gene: 3. The CDR3 extends over 14 amino acids. This chain's CDR3 is CASSRAGGTYEQYF. The CDR3 coding sequence is TGTGCCAGCAGTCGAGCGGGGGGGACCTACGAGCAGTACTTC.

The rearrangement links TRBV5-6 to TRBJ2-7; D is perhaps TRBD1 or TRBD2 (5 bases each). The CDR3 consists of 15 residues. V was clipped by 4 bases and J by 5 bases, with 19 bases between them. Germline CDR1 reads SGHDT; CDR2 reads YYEEEE. The CDR3 is CASSVGAGAYNEQYF. The CDR3 DNA follows: TGTGCCAGCAGCGTGGGAGCCGGGGCATACAACGAGCAGTACTTC.

This clonotype was picked up many times. The chain uses TRBV7-3 and TRBJ2-2, with D hard to call. This CDR3 comprises 14 residues. Between the trimmed V and J ends, which lost 4 bases and 6 bases, there was a span of 12 bases. Germline-derived CDR1 and CDR2 are SGHTA and FQGTGA. Here the CDR3 reads CASSSPHRSGELFF. The CDR3 nucleotides read TGTGCCAGCAGCTCCCCACATAGATCCGGGGAGCTGTTTTTT.

Turning to this clonotype: A much larger clone is a single base away; this may be a read error. This CDR3 is missing its conserved last phenylalanine or tryptophan, likely due to a read error. No DNA is shown, since the ends of the CDR3 on it are uncertain; the CDR3 is the one TCRdb lists. The J gene is TRBJ1-1, the V gene TRBV12-3 or TRBV12-4; the table's D call, TRBD1, was not checked against the DNA. The CDR3 is made up of 13 amino acids, end residues included. The CDR3 region is CASTPGQGTLAFL.

This clonotype showed up many times. The gene calls are TRBV12-3 or TRBV12-4 and TRBJ1-1; maybe TRBD1 (5 bases). There are 14 residues in the CDR3. V lost 6 bases and J 1 base, leaving 12 bases between the germline ends. In nucleotides, the CDR3 is TGTGCCAGCAGGAGTGTAGGGACGAACACTGAAGCTTTCTTT. Translating gives CASRSVGTNTEAFF.

Worth noting for this clonotype: The CDR3 does not close with the conserved phenylalanine or tryptophan, likely indicating a read error. The chain is built from TRBV24-1 and TRBJ1-5; the D is unclear. The germline CDR1 and CDR2 sequences are KGHDR and SFDVKD. The CDR3 length is 14 residues. Trimming removed 4 bases at V and 5 bases at J, with 11 bases between. In DNA form, the CDR3 reads TGTGCCACCAGTGAGCAGGCTGGCGATCAGCCCCAGCATTAT. Translation: CATSEQAGDQPQHY.

This clonotype has more than one count but fewer than ten. The gene calls are TRBV20-1 and TRBJ1-1, with D unresolved. The V and J ends lost 0 bases and 4 bases respectively, with 6 bases between them. Germline CDR1 DFQATT, CDR2 SNEGSKA (reference sequence). There are 12 residues in the CDR3. CDR3 protein: CSAREGGTEAFF. CDR3 coding DNA: TGCAGTGCTAGAGAAGGAGGCACTGAAGCTTTCTTT.

The genes are TRBV20-1 and TRBJ2-2; 9 bases are shared with TRBD1. CDR3 length equals 14 residues. Germline V gene data show CDR1 as DFQATT and CDR2 as SNEGSKA (reference sequence). V lost 6 bases and J lost 7; bases outside the gene matches: 9. CDR3 protein: CSAPGQGDFGELFF. The CDR3 nucleotides are TGCAGTGCCCCGGGACAGGGTGATTTCGGGGAGCTGTTTTTT.

CDR3 protein: CATSEGPGTDTQYF. The CDR3 DNA reads as TGTGCCACCAGTGAGGGGCCCGGCACAGATACGCAGTATTTT. The rearrangement joins TRBV24-1 to TRBJ2-3; a weak D match, TRBD1 (5 bases). Germline V gives CDR1 KGHDR, CDR2 SFDVKD. The CDR3 loop spans 14 amino acids. V gave up 4 bases and J gave up 1 base, with 8 bases separating them.

The chain's CDR3 is CATSRRRTDTQYF. Written as DNA, the CDR3 is TGTGCCACCAGTAGGAGGCGTACAGATACGCAGTATTTT. This chain uses TRBV24-1 with TRBJ2-3; possible D gene TRBD2, 5 bases. The CDR3 is made up of 13 amino acids. V was trimmed by 6 bases and J by 3 bases, leaving 9 bases between them. CDR1 and CDR2 (germline): KGHDR, SFDVKD.

With regard to this clonotype: This may be a read error: a much more frequent sequence differs by one nucleotide. The CDR3 bases are TGTGCCAGCAGCTCCTTGACCCGGACTGAAGCTTTCTTT. Amino acids: CASSSLTRTEAFF. The chain uses TRBV7-3 and TRBJ1-1; no reliable D call. V shed 4 bases and J shed 5 bases, with 11 bases lying between them. The CDR3 covers 13 residues. CDR1 SGHTA and CDR2 FQGTGA come from the germline V gene.

The table lists this clonotype with many counts. This chain joins TRBV19 and TRBJ1-1; D remains ambiguous. Germline CDR1 and CDR2: LNHDA and SQIVND (reference sequence). Trimming pared 7 bases from V and 0 bases from J, leaving 9 bases between. The CDR3 is 13 amino acids. CDR3 nucleotide sequence: TGTGCCAGTATGGGGAAAGTGAACACTGAAGCTTTCTTT. This encodes CASMGKVNTEAFF.

The gene calls are TRBV10-3 and TRBJ2-7, with TRBD2 matching over 10 bases. Germline V CDR1 and CDR2: ENHRY, SYGVKD. With 4 bases clipped from V and 0 bases from J, the junction kept 3 bases outside the gene matches. CDR3 length equals 15 residues. CDR3 protein: CAISALAGSSYEQYF. The CDR3 nucleotides are TGTGCCATCAGTGCACTAGCGGGGAGCTCCTACGAGCAGTACTTC.

DNA for the CDR3: TGTGCCAGCAGCCCTACAGGGGGCAGAGGAGATACGCAGTATTTT. Residues: CASSPTGGRGDTQYF. V gene TRBV25-1 combines with J gene TRBJ2-3; 9 bases fit TRBD1. The CDR3 is made up of 15 amino acids. Germline loops: CDR1 MGHDK, CDR2 SYGVNS. Trimming removed 6 bases from V and 5 bases from J; junction bases left unmatched: 9.

This chain joins TRBV7-6 and TRBJ2-1; 7 positions agree with TRBD2. This CDR3 is 15 amino acids long. Trimming at V came to 0 bases and at J to 4 bases, leaving 3 bases not matched to a gene. Per the germline V gene, CDR1 is SGHVS and CDR2 is FNYEAQ. The CDR3 here is CASSLAASGYNEQFF. Here the CDR3 DNA reads TGTGCCAGCAGCTTAGCGGCTAGCGGTTACAATGAGCAGTTCTTC.

A few counts support this clonotype. The rearrangement uses TRBV20-1 and TRBJ2-7, with unresolved D. Germline V gene sequence: CDR1 DFQATT, CDR2 SNEGSKA (reference sequence). V was clipped by 1 base and J by 2 bases, with 6 bases between them. This CDR3 contains 12 residues. The CDR3 DNA is TGCAGTGCTAGAGGGGCAGCCTACGAGCAGTACTTC. Translating gives CSARGAAYEQYF.

Ten or more counts support this clonotype. The J gene is TRBJ2-1, the V gene TRBV5-1, with D possibly being TRBD2 (6 bases). Germline V gives CDR1 SGHRS, CDR2 YFSETQ. V lost 0 bases and J lost 16, with 14 bases in between. The CDR3 runs 12 residues. CDR3 region: CASSLEAGKYFF. The CDR3 DNA reads as TGCGCCAGCAGCTTGGAGGCGGGAAAGTATTTCTTC. The full variable domain, in which reference TRBV5-1 and TRBJ2-1 provide the parts outside the CDR3, is KAGVTQTPRYLIKTRGQQVTLSCSPISGHRSVSWYQQTPGQGLQFLFEYFSETQRNKGNFPGRFSGRQFSNSRSEMNVSTLELGDSALYLCASSLEAGKYFFGPGTRLTVL.

In this sample, this clonotype turned up many times. The chain recombines TRBV11-2 with TRBJ2-5; D uncertain. Germline V gene data show CDR1 as SGHAT and CDR2 as FQNNGV. The CDR3 has 10 amino acids. V lost 4 bases and J lost 9, with 6 bases in between. CDR3 nucleotide sequence: TGTGCCAGCAGCTCATGGCCCCAGTACTTC. It translates to CASSSWPQYF. Full variable domain (missing parts from reference TRBV11-2 and TRBJ2-5): EAGVAQSPRYKIIEKRQSVAFWCNPISGHATLYWYQQILGQGPKLLIQFQNNGVVDDSQLPKDRFSAERLKGVDSTLKIQPAKLEDSAVYLCASSSWPQYFGPGTRLLVL.

This rearrangement joins TRBV4-2 to TRBJ2-1; TRBD1 matches at 8 bases. The CDR3 length is 17 residues. Losses at the gene ends were 0 bases for V and 0 bases for J; bases not matched to a gene: 4. The V gene's germline CDR1 is LGHNA and CDR2 YNFKEQ. The CDR3 reads CASSQDRGTGSYNEQFF. The CDR3 bases are TGTGCCAGCAGCCAAGATCGGGGGACAGGCTCCTACAATGAGCAGTTCTTC.

This clonotype was seen at least ten times. V and J are TRBV2 and TRBJ2-1; TRBD1 matches at 9 bases. CDR3 length: 13 amino acids. CDR1 and CDR2 (germline): SNHLY, FYNNEI. The V gene end was trimmed by 10 bases and the J gene end by 8 bases; junction bases not matched to a gene: 9. Written as DNA, the CDR3 is TGTGCCATCCCAGACAGGGGGAGAGATGAGCAGTTCTTC. This translates into CAIPDRGRDEQFF. Based on the CDR3 plus reference TRBV2 and TRBJ2-1, the full variable domain is EPEVTQTPSHQVTQMGQEVILRCVPISNHLYFYWYRQILGQKVEFLVSFYNNEISEKSEIFDDQFSVERPDGSNFTLKIRSTKLEDSAMYFCAIPDRGRDEQFFGPGTRLTVL.